This TCR beta chain was recorded in a study of T-cell reconstitution after alpha-beta-depleted transplantation in children. Using unique molecular identifiers, the investigators prepared the TCRbeta library. Using its own MiXCR run on the PCR reads, TCRdb lists one record per CDR3 protein. Seen here are 250,000 to 300,000 distinct CDR3 sequences, 9.9% observed once, and the top ten hold about 9.5%. Germline CDR1 is SGHKS and CDR2 is YYEKEE (reference sequence). V trimming: 3 bases; J trimming: 0 bases; junction bases outside the gene matches: 5. This CDR3 is built from 15 residues. This chain uses TRBV5-5 with TRBJ1-2; TRBD1 agrees at 7 bases. The clonotype comes from a human donor who donated a stem cell graft to a child with SCID. The specimen was PBMCs from the stem cell graft donor, collected from the stem cell graft. CDR3 DNA: TGTGCCAGCAGCTCAGGGACAGAGGCTAACTATGGCTACACCTTC. Translation: CASSSGTEANYGYTF.